This passage covers 2 T cell receptor beta chains from one sample sequenced in a study of blood T cell repertoires in COVID-19. Repertoires were generated with immunoSEQ multiplex PCR, while TCRdb's copy carries only in-frame clones and drops some. The sample yields around 180,000 clones, about 88% seen once. Sequenced input: peripheral blood. The receptors were sampled from a man in his sixties with acute or convalescent COVID-19.

The V call is TRBV7-9, the J call TRBJ2-3; D call uncertain. Germline CDR1 and CDR2: SEHNR and FQNEAQ (reference sequence). The CDR3 extends over 14 amino acids. Trimming cost V 5 bases and J 2 bases, with 11 bases left between them. The chain's CDR3 is CASSGAQPTDTQYF. The CDR3 DNA reads as TGTGCCAGCAGCGGAGCACAACCCACAGATACGCAGTATTTT.

V gene TRBV10-3 combines with J gene TRBJ1-2; D call uncertain. The germline CDR1 and CDR2 sequences are ENHRY and SYGVKD. Trimming took 7 bases from V and 0 from J, leaving 9 bases between them. There are 13 residues in the CDR3. The CDR3 DNA sequence: TGTGCCATCACGGAACAGACTAACTATGGCTACACCTTC. It encodes CAITEQTNYGYTF.